Detailed here is one T cell receptor beta chain. The antigen remains undetermined. The record originates from a study of early T cells in non-severe SARS-CoV-2 infection. The V gene lost 0 bases and the J gene lost 5 bases, with 13 bases spanning the gap. Germline CDR1 SGHAT, CDR2 FQNNGV. This CDR3 region has 16 residues. Unique molecular identifier tags were affixed to discrete cDNA molecules. Each CDR3 protein is one row after TCRdb ran MiXCR on the 5' RACE reads. The sample lists around 40,000 distinct CDR3 sequences; under 7% were seen once. Overall study findings and caveats: Using VDJdb, the matching emphasized anti-spike CD8 responses while missing private and CD4 specificities.

Sequenced material: whole blood. The rearrangement links TRBV11-2 to TRBJ2-2, with D hard to call. The sequence came from an adult who was a healthcare worker with PCR-confirmed SARS-CoV-2 infection or an uninfected control (not recorded which). CDR3 sequence (DNA): TGTGCCAGCAGCTTAGAGGGCTCAGTAGGGACCGGGGAGCTGTTTTTT. Translated, it gives CASSLEGSVGTGELFF.